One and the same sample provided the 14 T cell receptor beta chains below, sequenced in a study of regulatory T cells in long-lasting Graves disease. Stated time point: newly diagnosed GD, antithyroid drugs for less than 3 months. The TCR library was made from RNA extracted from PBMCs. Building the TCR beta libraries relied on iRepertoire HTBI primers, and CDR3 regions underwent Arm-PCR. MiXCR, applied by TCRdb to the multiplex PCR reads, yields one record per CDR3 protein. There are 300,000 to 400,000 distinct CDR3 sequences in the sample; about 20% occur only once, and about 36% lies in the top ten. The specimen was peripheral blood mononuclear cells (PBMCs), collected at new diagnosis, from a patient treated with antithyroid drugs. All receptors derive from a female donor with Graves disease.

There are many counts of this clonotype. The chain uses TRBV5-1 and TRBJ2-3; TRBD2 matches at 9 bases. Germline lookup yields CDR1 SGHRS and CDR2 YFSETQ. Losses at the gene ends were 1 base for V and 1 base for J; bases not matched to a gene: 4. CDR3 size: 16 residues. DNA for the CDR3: TGCGCCAGCAGCTTGCCTAGCGGGACCCGCACAGATACGCAGTATTTT. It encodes CASSLPSGTRTDTQYF.

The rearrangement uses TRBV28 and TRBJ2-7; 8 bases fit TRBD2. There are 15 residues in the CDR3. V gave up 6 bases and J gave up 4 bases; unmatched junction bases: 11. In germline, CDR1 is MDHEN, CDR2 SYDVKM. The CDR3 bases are TGTGCCAGCAGCCCCGGGGTAGCGGGAATATACGAGCAGTACTTC. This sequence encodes CASSPGVAGIYEQYF.

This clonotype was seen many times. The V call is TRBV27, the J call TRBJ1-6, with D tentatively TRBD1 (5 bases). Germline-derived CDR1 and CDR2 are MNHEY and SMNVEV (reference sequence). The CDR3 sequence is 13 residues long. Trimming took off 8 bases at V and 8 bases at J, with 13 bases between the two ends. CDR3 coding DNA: TGTGCCAGCGCTGAGGGGAAGGATTCACCCCTCCACTTT. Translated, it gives CASAEGKDSPLHF.

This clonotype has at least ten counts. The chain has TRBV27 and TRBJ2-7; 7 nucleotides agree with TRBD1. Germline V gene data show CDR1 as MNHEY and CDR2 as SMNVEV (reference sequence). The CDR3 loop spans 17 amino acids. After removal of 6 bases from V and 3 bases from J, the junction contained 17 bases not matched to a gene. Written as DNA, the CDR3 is TGTGCCAGCAGGCTCCCGCCATGGAGAGGGGGCCTCTACGAGCAGTACTTC. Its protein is CASRLPPWRGGLYEQYF.

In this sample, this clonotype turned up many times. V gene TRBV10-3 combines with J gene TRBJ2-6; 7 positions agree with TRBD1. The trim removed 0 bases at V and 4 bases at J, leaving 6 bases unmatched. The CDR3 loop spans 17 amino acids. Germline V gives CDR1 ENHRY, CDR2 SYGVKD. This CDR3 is CAISESLTGSGANVLTF. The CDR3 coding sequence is TGTGCCATCAGTGAGTCGCTGACAGGGAGCGGGGCCAACGTCCTGACTTTC.

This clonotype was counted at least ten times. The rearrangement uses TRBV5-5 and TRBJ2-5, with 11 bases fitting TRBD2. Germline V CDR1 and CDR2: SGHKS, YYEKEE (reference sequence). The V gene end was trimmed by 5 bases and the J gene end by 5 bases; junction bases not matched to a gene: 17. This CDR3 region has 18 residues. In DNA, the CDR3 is TGTGCCAGCAGTCGCCTACCCGGGACTAGCGGAACCCACGAGACCCAGTACTTC. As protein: CASSRLPGTSGTHETQYF. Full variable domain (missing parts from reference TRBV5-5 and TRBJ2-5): DAGVTQSPTHLIKTRGQQVTLRCSPISGHKSVSWYQQVLGQGPQFIFQYYEKEERGRGNFPDRFSARQFPNYSSELNVNALLLGDSALYLCASSRLPGTSGTHETQYFGPGTRLLVL.

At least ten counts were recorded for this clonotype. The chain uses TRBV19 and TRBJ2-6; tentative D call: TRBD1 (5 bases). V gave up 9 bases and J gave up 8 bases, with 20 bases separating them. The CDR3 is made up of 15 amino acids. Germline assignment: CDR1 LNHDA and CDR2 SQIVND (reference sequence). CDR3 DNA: TGTGCCAGCAGAGGACATGTAGGACCTACCAACGTCCTGACTTTC. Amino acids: CASRGHVGPTNVLTF.

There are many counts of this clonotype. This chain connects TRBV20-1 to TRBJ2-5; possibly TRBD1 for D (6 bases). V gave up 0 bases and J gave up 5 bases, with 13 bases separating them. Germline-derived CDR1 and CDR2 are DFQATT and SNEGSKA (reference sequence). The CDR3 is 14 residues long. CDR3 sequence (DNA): TGCAGTGCTAGAGATCAGACAGGTCGGGAGACCCAGTACTTC. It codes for CSARDQTGRETQYF.

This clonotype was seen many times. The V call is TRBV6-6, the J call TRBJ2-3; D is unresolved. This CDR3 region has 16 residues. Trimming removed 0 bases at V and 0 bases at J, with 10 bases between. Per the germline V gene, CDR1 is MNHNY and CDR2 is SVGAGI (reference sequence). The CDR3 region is CASSYSRIASTDTQYF. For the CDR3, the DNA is TGTGCCAGCAGTTACTCAAGGATTGCTAGCACAGATACGCAGTATTTT.

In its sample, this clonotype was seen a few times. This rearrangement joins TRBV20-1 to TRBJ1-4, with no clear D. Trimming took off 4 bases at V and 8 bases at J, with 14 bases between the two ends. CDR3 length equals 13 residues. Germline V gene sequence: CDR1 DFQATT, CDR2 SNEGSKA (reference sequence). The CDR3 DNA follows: TGCAGTGCTATGGCAGGACGTGAGGAAAAACTGTTTTTT. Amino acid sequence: CSAMAGREEKLFF.

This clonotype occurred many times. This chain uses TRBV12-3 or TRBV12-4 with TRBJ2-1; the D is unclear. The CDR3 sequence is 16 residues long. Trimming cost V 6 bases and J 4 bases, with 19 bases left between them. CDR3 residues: CASSPSWGPAYNEQFF. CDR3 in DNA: TGTGCCAGCAGCCCTTCTTGGGGTCCAGCTTACAATGAGCAGTTCTTC.

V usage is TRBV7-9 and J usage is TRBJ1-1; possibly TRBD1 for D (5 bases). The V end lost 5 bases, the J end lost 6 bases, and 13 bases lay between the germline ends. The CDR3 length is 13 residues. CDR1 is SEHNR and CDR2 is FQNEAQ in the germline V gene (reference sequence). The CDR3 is CASSDSVIPEAFF. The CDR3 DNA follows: TGTGCCAGCAGCGACAGCGTCATCCCTGAAGCTTTCTTT. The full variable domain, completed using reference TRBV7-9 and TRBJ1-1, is DTGVSQNPRHKITKRGQNVTFRCDPISEHNRLYWYRQTLGQGPEFLTYFQNEAQLEKSRLLSDRFSAERPKGSFSTLEIQRTEQGDSAMYLCASSDSVIPEAFFGQGTRLTVV.

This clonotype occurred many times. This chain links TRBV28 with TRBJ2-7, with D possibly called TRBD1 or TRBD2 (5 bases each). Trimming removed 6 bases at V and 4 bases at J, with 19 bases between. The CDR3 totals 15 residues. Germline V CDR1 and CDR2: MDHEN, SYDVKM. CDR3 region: CASSQSPGRLYEQYF. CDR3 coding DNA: TGTGCCAGCAGCCAAAGCCCGGGACGGTTGTACGAGCAGTACTTC.

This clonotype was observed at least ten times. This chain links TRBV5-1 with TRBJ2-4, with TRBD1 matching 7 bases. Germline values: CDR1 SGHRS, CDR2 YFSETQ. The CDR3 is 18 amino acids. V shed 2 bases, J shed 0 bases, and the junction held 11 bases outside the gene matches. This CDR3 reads CASSFSSGQMLAKNIQYF. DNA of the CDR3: TGCGCCAGCAGCTTTTCGTCGGGACAGATGCTAGCCAAAAACATTCAGTACTTC.